This T cell receptor (beta chain) was identified during a study of blood T cell repertoires in COVID-19. Only a few counts were recorded for this clone. The protocol was immunoSEQ multiplex PCR, while the TCRdb copy is restricted to in-frame clones and leaves out a portion. The repertoire holds roughly 260,000 clones, with approximately 85% as singletons. This CDR3 has 15 residues. From germline, CDR1 is MNHEY and CDR2 SMNVEV (reference sequence). After removal of 9 bases from V and 8 bases from J, the junction contained 14 bases not matched to a gene. The sequence was obtained from a woman between 45 and 60 years old who had recovered from COVID-19. V usage is TRBV27 and J usage is TRBJ2-1; 9 bases align to TRBD2. Specimen: PBMCs or T cells enriched from blood (not recorded which). CDR3 sequence (DNA): TGTGCCAGTACTAGCGGGCCCGGGAAAGTCTATGAGCAGTTCTTC. Translating it yields CASTSGPGKVYEQFF.